This TCR beta chain was retrieved from a study of blood T cell repertoires in COVID-19. This CDR3 spans 20 amino acids. CDR1 and CDR2 (germline): LNHNV, YYDKDF (reference sequence). The J segment lost 2 bases and the V segment lost 3 bases, leaving 13 bases of the junction unmatched. TCRdb's table, derived via immunoSEQ multiplex PCR, lists solely in-frame clones and lacks some. Of about 180,000 clones in the sample, 81% are singletons; the top ten hold 5.6%. Researchers sorted participants into cohorts using their self-reported clinical history. The clonotype was recovered from a woman aged 40 to 55 with acute COVID-19. The sequencing sample was made of PBMCs or T cells enriched from blood (not recorded which). The rearrangement joins TRBV15 to TRBJ2-4, with 13 bases lining up with TRBD2. The CDR3 loop is CATSSDLLAGGEVTKNIQYF. DNA for the CDR3: TGTGCCACCAGCAGCGACCTACTAGCGGGAGGGGAGGTAACCAAAAACATTCAGTACTTC.